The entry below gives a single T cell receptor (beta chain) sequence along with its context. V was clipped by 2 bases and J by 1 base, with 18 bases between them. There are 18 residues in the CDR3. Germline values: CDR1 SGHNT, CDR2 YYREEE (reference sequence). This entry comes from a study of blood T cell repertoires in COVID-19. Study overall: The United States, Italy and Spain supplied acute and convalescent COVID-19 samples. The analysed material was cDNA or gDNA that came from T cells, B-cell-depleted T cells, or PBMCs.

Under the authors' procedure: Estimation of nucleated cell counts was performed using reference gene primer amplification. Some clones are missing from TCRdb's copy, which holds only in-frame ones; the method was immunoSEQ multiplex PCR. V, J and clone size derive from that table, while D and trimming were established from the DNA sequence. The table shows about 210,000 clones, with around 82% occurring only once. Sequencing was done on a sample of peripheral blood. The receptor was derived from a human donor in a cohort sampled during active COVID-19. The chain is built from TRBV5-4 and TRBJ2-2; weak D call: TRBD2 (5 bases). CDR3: CASSFGGLVALNTGELFF. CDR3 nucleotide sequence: TGTGCCAGCAGCTTCGGAGGTCTCGTCGCTTTGAACACCGGGGAGCTGTTTTTT. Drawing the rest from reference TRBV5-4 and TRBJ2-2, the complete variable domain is ETGVTQSPTHLIKTRGQQVTLRCSSQSGHNTVSWYQQALGQGPQFIFQYYREEENGRGNFPPRFSGLQFPNYSSELNVNALELDDSALYLCASSFGGLVALNTGELFFGEGSRLTVL.